These 5 T cell receptor beta chains were sequenced from one sample in a study of T cells after yellow fever vaccination. TCRdb called the 5' RACE reads again in MiXCR, with one record for every CDR3 protein. The table lists 300,000 or so distinct CDR3 sequences, 10% to 15% of them singletons. The sequencing used CD4+ T cells sorted from PBMCs, collected 45 days after the yellow fever booster vaccination. These receptor sequences come from a man aged 25 to 40 who received the YFV17D yellow fever vaccine.

Only a few counts were recorded for this clonotype. The rearrangement links TRBV18 to TRBJ2-1; 7 nucleotides agree with TRBD1. CDR3 length: 16 amino acids. Germline CDR1 reads KGHSH; CDR2 reads LQKENI. Trimming cost V 6 bases and J 0 bases; bases outside gene matches: 8. CDR3 sequence (DNA): TGTGCCAGCTCGCCCGGGACAGCCAGCTCCTACAATGAGCAGTTCTTC. The encoded protein is CASSPGTASSYNEQFF.

V is TRBV11-2 and J is TRBJ2-5, with 15 bases identical to TRBD2. Germline V gene sequence: CDR1 SGHAT, CDR2 FQNNGV. V gave up 0 bases and J gave up 3 bases; unmatched junction bases: 5. This CDR3 contains 18 residues. The CDR3, as DNA: TGTGCCAGCAGCTTAGATCGGACTAGCGGGAGGGGAAAAGAGACCCAGTACTTC. Translation: CASSLDRTSGRGKETQYF.

V gene TRBV3-1 combines with J gene TRBJ2-5, with 7 bases identical to TRBD2. From germline, CDR1 is LGHDT and CDR2 YNNKEL (reference sequence). V trimming: 3 bases; J trimming: 5 bases; junction bases outside the gene matches: 6. This CDR3 spans 14 amino acids. CDR3: CASSQPGREETQYF. In DNA, the CDR3 is TGTGCCAGCAGCCAGCCAGGGCGGGAGGAGACCCAGTACTTC.

The J gene is TRBJ2-1, the V gene TRBV10-3; a possible D gene is TRBD2 (6 bases). Germline lookup yields CDR1 ENHRY and CDR2 SYGVKD. The V end lost 7 bases, the J end lost 7 bases, and 14 bases lay between the germline ends. There are 13 residues in the CDR3. The CDR3 protein is CAITAGAGNEQFF. Here the CDR3 DNA reads TGTGCCATCACAGCGGGTGCGGGGAATGAGCAGTTCTTC.

V usage is TRBV6-1 and J usage is TRBJ1-1; weak D call: TRBD1 (5 bases). V gave up 5 bases and J gave up 3 bases, with 16 bases separating them. This CDR3 region has 15 residues. Germline CDR1 reads MNHNS; CDR2 reads SASEGT. The CDR3 bases are TGTGCCAGCAGTCTTAGTTGGGGACTGGACACTGAAGCTTTCTTT. It codes for CASSLSWGLDTEAFF.